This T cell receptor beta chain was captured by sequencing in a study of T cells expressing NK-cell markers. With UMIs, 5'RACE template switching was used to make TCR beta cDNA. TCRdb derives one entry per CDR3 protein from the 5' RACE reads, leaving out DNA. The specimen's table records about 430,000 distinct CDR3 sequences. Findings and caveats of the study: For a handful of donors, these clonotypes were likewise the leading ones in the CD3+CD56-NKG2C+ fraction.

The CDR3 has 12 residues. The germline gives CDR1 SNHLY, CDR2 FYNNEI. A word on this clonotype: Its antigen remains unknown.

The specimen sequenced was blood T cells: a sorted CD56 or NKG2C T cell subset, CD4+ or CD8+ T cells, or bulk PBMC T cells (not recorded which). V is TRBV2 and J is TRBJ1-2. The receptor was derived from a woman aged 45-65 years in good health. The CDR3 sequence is CASTLGLDGYTF.